These T cell receptor beta chains were read from a single sample in a study of CD8 T cells in ankylosing spondylitis. Via MiXCR, TCRdb re-called the 5' RACE reads, giving one row per CDR3 protein. The sample contains about 160,000 distinct CDR3 sequences, approximately 16% of which appear only once. Sequencing was carried out using blood, either unsorted or a sorted T cell fraction (not recorded which). The receptors were gathered from a male donor with ankylosing spondylitis or in good health (not recorded which). Both conserved end residues are part of each CDR3. The order of the fields is D gene, V gene, J gene, clone size, CDR3 protein, CDR3 DNA. The D gene is left open where the match is weak. Expanded clones are given a class, and other clones once, few, many or no size at all.

D: -
V: TRBV29-1
J: TRBJ2-7
size: few
CDR3: CSVEKTGQSSYEQYF
DNA: TGCAGCGTTGAAAAAACAGGGCAAAGCTCCTACGAGCAGTACTTC

D: -
V: TRBV6-4
J: TRBJ2-2
size: many
CDR3: CASISGDTGELFF
DNA: TGTGCCAGCATCTCAGGGGACACCGGGGAGCTGTTTTTT

D: -
V: TRBV9
J: TRBJ2-3
size: few
CDR3: CASSGGSGAGDTQYF
DNA: TGTGCCAGCAGCGGGGGTTCGGGAGCGGGTGATACGCAGTATTTT

D: TRBD1
V: TRBV5-1
J: TRBJ1-1
size: many
CDR3: CAKAEGARIQNTEAFF
DNA: TGCGCCAAGGCCGAGGGGGCTCGGATTCAGAACACTGAAGCTTTCTTT

D: TRBD2
V: TRBV6-1
J: TRBJ2-7
size: many
CDR3: CATKTSGRFEQYF
DNA: TGTGCCACCAAGACTAGCGGGAGGTTCGAGCAGTACTTC

D: -
V: TRBV12-5
J: TRBJ1-2
size: -
CDR3: CASGLEGFGYTF
DNA: TGTGCTAGTGGTTTGGAGGGGTTTGGCTACACCTTC

D: TRBD1
V: TRBV10-3
J: TRBJ1-4
size: many
CDR3: CVISVGTGLEKLFF
DNA: TGTGTCATCAGTGTGGGGACAGGGCTTGAAAAACTGTTTTTT

D: -
V: TRBV5-1
J: TRBJ2-3
size: many
CDR3: CASSLESGRDTQYF
DNA: TGCGCCAGCAGCTTGGAGTCAGGCCGCGATACGCAGTATTTT

D: TRBD2
V: TRBV7-8
J: TRBJ2-3
size: many
CDR3: CASSLVASGSTDTQYF
DNA: TGTGCCAGCAGCTTAGTGGCTAGCGGAAGCACAGATACGCAGTATTTT

D: -
V: TRBV29-1
J: TRBJ2-7
size: few
CDR3: CSVRPLAGEQYF
DNA: TGCAGCGTTCGTCCACTGGCAGGGGAGCAGTACTTC

D: TRBD2
V: TRBV20-1
J: TRBJ2-1
size: few
CDR3: CSARDPLAAYNEQFF
DNA: TGCAGTGCTAGAGATCCCCTAGCGGCCTACAATGAGCAGTTCTTC

D: -
V: TRBV5-1
J: TRBJ2-1
size: few
CDR3: CASSPGQDNEQFF
DNA: TGCGCCAGCAGCCCGGGACAAGACAATGAGCAGTTCTTC

D: -
V: TRBV24-1
J: TRBJ2-2
size: -
CDR3: CATRAYTGELFF
DNA: TGTGCCACCAGGGCGTACACCGGGGAGCTGTTTTTT

D: TRBD1
V: TRBV25-1
J: TRBJ2-2
size: -
CDR3: CASSVRGTGNTGELFF
DNA: TGTGCCAGCAGTGTCCGCGGGACAGGGAACACCGGGGAGCTGTTTTTT

D: -
V: TRBV4-1
J: TRBJ2-1
size: few
CDR3: CASSPRAQQGDEQFF
DNA: TGCGCCAGCAGCCCCAGGGCCCAGCAGGGCGATGAGCAGTTCTTC

D: -
V: TRBV29-1
J: TRBJ1-5
size: many
CDR3: CSVATGNGQPQHF
DNA: TGCAGCGTTGCAACAGGGAACGGTCAGCCCCAGCATTTT

D: -
V: TRBV20-1
J: TRBJ2-7
size: -
CDR3: CSARGQGVTYEQYF
DNA: TGCAGTGCTAGAGGGCAGGGAGTCACCTACGAGCAGTACTTC

D: TRBD1
V: TRBV27
J: TRBJ1-2
size: many
CDR3: CASTSLGQGRRGGYTF
DNA: TGTGCCAGCACAAGCCTGGGACAGGGGAGGCGCGGCGGCTACACCTTC

D: TRBD2
V: TRBV12-3/TRBV12-4
J: TRBJ2-2
size: few
CDR3: CASRPGTSGNPGELFF
DNA: TGTGCCAGCAGGCCCGGGACTAGCGGGAACCCCGGGGAGCTGTTTTTT

D: -
V: TRBV29-1
J: TRBJ2-3
size: -
CDR3: CSSFGGGTQYF
DNA: TGCAGCAGTTTTGGAGGGGGTACGCAGTATTTT

D: -
V: TRBV6-2/TRBV6-3
J: TRBJ2-7
size: many
CDR3: CASSRDYEQYF
DNA: TGTGCCAGCAGCCGAGACTACGAGCAGTACTTC

D: -
V: TRBV10-3
J: TRBJ2-1
size: few
CDR3: CAISESGEQFF
DNA: TGTGCCATCAGTGAGTCGGGTGAGCAGTTCTTC

D: -
V: TRBV5-4
J: TRBJ1-2
size: -
CDR3: CASRIPGSGHGYTF
DNA: TGTGCCAGCAGGATCCCGGGAAGCGGCCATGGCTACACCTTC

D: -
V: TRBV29-1
J: TRBJ2-5
size: many
CDR3: CSVKMVQETQYF
DNA: TGCAGCGTAAAGATGGTTCAAGAGACCCAGTACTTC

D: -
V: TRBV27
J: TRBJ1-2
size: -
CDR3: CASSYGAGAGLYGYTF
DNA: TGTGCCAGCAGTTACGGGGCAGGGGCAGGACTTTATGGCTACACCTTC

D: -
V: TRBV5-6
J: TRBJ1-2
size: many
CDR3: CASSLTETDYGYTF
DNA: TGTGCCAGCAGCTTGACCGAGACAGACTATGGCTACACCTTC

D: -
V: TRBV20-1
J: TRBJ1-1
size: -
CDR3: CSASPDTEAFF
DNA: TGCAGTGCTAGCCCAGACACTGAAGCTTTCTTT

D: TRBD1
V: TRBV27
J: TRBJ2-7
size: -
CDR3: CASSSTGSHEQYF
DNA: TGTGCCAGCAGTTCGACAGGGAGCCACGAGCAGTACTTC

D: TRBD1
V: TRBV7-6
J: TRBJ2-2
size: -
CDR3: CASSSLGTGGLGTGELFF
DNA: TGTGCCAGCAGCTCCCTCGGGACAGGGGGGCTAGGCACCGGGGAGCTGTTTTTT

D: TRBD1
V: TRBV27
J: TRBJ2-7
size: -
CDR3: CASSQGVGYEQYF
DNA: TGTGCCAGCAGCCAGGGGGTAGGCTACGAGCAGTACTTC

D: -
V: TRBV2
J: TRBJ1-1
size: -
CDR3: CASSEALMAVKAFF
DNA: TGTGCCAGCAGTGAAGCGTTGATGGCGGTGAAAGCTTTCTTT

D: -
V: TRBV10-2
J: TRBJ1-2
size: -
CDR3: CASSDGRGLYGYTF
DNA: TGCGCCAGCAGTGACGGCCGAGGCCTCTATGGCTACACCTTC

D: -
V: TRBV9
J: TRBJ2-7
size: -
CDR3: CASSVVSGTCEQYF
DNA: TGTGCCAGCAGCGTAGTTAGCGGAACCTGCGAGCAGTACTTC

D: -
V: TRBV2
J: TRBJ2-2
size: -
CDR3: CASRWTATGELFF
DNA: TGTGCCAGCAGGTGGACAGCCACCGGGGAGCTGTTTTTT

D: TRBD2
V: TRBV29-1
J: TRBJ2-7
size: many
CDR3: CSVVGLASYEQYF
DNA: TGCAGCGTTGTAGGACTAGCGTCCTACGAGCAGTACTTC

D: -
V: TRBV13
J: TRBJ2-3
size: many
CDR3: CASSLGGANIGTDTQYF
DNA: TGTGCCAGCAGCTTAGGCGGGGCCAACATCGGCACAGATACGCAGTATTTT

D: TRBD1
V: TRBV27
J: TRBJ2-7
size: -
CDR3: CASPTGDRNEQYF
DNA: TGTGCCAGCCCAACAGGGGACAGGAACGAGCAGTACTTC

D: TRBD1
V: TRBV2
J: TRBJ2-1
size: few
CDR3: CASTNGQEAYNEQFF
DNA: TGTGCCAGCACCAACGGACAGGAGGCCTACAATGAGCAGTTCTTC

D: TRBD1
V: TRBV12-3/TRBV12-4
J: TRBJ1-4
size: few
CDR3: CASSHQGAQGKLFF
DNA: TGTGCCAGCAGTCATCAGGGGGCGCAAGGGAAACTGTTTTTT

D: -
V: TRBV12-3/TRBV12-4
J: TRBJ1-4
size: -
CDR3: CASSLDGASGEKLFF
DNA: TGTGCCAGCAGTTTAGATGGGGCCTCGGGTGAAAAACTGTTTTTT

D: -
V: TRBV24-1
J: TRBJ2-1
size: few
CDR3: CATSDPGSRGNEQFF
DNA: TGTGCCACCAGTGACCCTGGTAGCAGGGGTAATGAGCAGTTCTTC

D: -
V: TRBV11-2
J: TRBJ2-3
size: -
CDR3: CASRPILRWVSTDTQYF
DNA: TGTGCCAGCAGACCAATACTACGCTGGGTTAGCACAGATACGCAGTATTTT

D: -
V: TRBV20-1
J: TRBJ2-2
size: -
CDR3: CSASDVGRNTGELFF
DNA: TGCAGTGCTAGTGACGTCGGGAGGAACACCGGGGAGCTGTTTTTT

D: -
V: TRBV28
J: TRBJ1-6
size: -
CDR3: CASISALTPNSPLHF
DNA: TGTGCCAGCATCTCCGCCCTCACCCCCAATTCACCCCTCCACTTT

D: TRBD2
V: TRBV3-1
J: TRBJ2-5
size: many
CDR3: CASSQDLLAGYQETQYF
DNA: TGTGCCAGCAGCCAAGATTTACTAGCGGGATATCAAGAGACCCAGTACTTC

D: TRBD2
V: TRBV20-1
J: TRBJ2-3
size: -
CDR3: CSAASLGTSGTLTDTQYF
DNA: TGCAGTGCCGCTAGCCTTGGGACTAGCGGGACACTCACAGATACGCAGTATTTT

D: -
V: TRBV12-3/TRBV12-4
J: TRBJ2-7
size: many
CDR3: CASTRLGSYEQYF
DNA: TGTGCCAGCACCCGTTTGGGGTCCTACGAGCAGTACTTC

D: TRBD2
V: TRBV11-2
J: TRBJ2-4
size: -
CDR3: CASSSGLAGVKAKNIQYF
DNA: TGTGCCAGCAGCTCCGGACTAGCGGGAGTCAAAGCCAAAAACATTCAGTACTTC

D: TRBD2
V: TRBV20-1
J: TRBJ2-7
size: -
CDR3: CSARVGSGSSYEQYF
DNA: TGCAGTGCTAGAGTGGGTAGCGGGAGTTCCTACGAGCAGTACTTC

D: TRBD1
V: TRBV4-2
J: TRBJ1-1
size: many
CDR3: CASSQDYGTGEAFF
DNA: TGTGCCAGCAGCCAAGACTATGGGACAGGCGAAGCTTTCTTT

D: -
V: TRBV3-1
J: TRBJ2-1
size: many
CDR3: CASSLLGDNEQFF
DNA: TGTGCCAGCAGCCTGCTAGGGGACAATGAGCAGTTCTTC

D: -
V: TRBV7-3
J: TRBJ2-1
size: -
CDR3: CASSPTANYNEQFF
DNA: TGTGCCAGCAGCCCGACAGCGAACTACAATGAGCAGTTCTTC

D: TRBD1
V: TRBV5-1
J: TRBJ2-3
size: many
CDR3: CASRKGAEFTDTQYF
DNA: TGCGCCAGCAGGAAGGGGGCGGAATTCACAGATACGCAGTATTTT

D: -
V: TRBV20-1
J: TRBJ1-1
size: many
CDR3: CSARRGPLPEAFF
DNA: TGCAGTGCTAGACGCGGGCCTCTGCCTGAAGCTTTCTTT

D: TRBD1
V: TRBV7-9
J: TRBJ2-3
size: -
CDR3: CASSSPYTGADTQYF
DNA: TGTGCCAGCAGCTCACCTTACACAGGGGCCGATACGCAGTATTTT

D: TRBD2
V: TRBV20-1
J: TRBJ2-1
size: many
CDR3: CSARVWTRGNEQFF
DNA: TGCAGTGCTAGAGTGTGGACTAGGGGCAATGAGCAGTTCTTC

D: -
V: TRBV20-1
J: TRBJ2-4
size: many
CDR3: CSARLEGGNIQYF
DNA: TGCAGTGCTAGACTAGAGGGAGGAAACATTCAGTACTTC

D: TRBD1
V: TRBV4-1
J: TRBJ1-5
size: many
CDR3: CASSQGVAFQGASNQPQHF
DNA: TGCGCCAGCAGCCAAGGGGTGGCCTTTCAGGGGGCGAGCAATCAGCCCCAGCATTTT